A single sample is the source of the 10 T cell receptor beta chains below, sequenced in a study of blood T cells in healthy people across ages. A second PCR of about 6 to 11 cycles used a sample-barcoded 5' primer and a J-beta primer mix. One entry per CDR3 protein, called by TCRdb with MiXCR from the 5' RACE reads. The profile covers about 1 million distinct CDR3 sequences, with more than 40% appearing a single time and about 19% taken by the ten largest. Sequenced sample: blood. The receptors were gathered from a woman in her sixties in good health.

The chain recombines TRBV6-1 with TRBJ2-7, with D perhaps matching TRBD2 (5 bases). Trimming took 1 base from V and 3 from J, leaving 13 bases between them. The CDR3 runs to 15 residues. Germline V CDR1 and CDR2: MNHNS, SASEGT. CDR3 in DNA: TGTGCCAGCAGTGAAGAGCGGACTTCTGGCTACGAGCAGTACTTC. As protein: CASSEERTSGYEQYF.

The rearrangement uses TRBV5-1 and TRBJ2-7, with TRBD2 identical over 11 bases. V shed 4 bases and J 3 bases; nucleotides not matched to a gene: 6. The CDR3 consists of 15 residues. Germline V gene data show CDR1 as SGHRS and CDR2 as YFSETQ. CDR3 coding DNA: TGCGCCAGCAGCAAGACTAGCGGGACTATCTACGAGCAGTACTTC. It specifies CASSKTSGTIYEQYF. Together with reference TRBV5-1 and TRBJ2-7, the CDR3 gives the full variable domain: KAGVTQTPRYLIKTRGQQVTLSCSPISGHRSVSWYQQTPGQGLQFLFEYFSETQRNKGNFPGRFSGRQFSNSRSEMNVSTLELGDSALYLCASSKTSGTIYEQYFGPGTRLTVT.

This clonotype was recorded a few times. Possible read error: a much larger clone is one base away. The CDR3: CAVRTTYNEQYF. For the CDR3, the DNA is TGTGCCGTCCGAACTACTTACAATGAGCAGTACTTC. V usage is TRBV6-5 and J usage is TRBJ2-1; D is ambiguous. The J call may be faulty, since TRBJ2-7 better matches the DNA end. CDR1 is MNHEY and CDR2 is SVGAGI in the germline V gene. This CDR3 has 12 amino acids.

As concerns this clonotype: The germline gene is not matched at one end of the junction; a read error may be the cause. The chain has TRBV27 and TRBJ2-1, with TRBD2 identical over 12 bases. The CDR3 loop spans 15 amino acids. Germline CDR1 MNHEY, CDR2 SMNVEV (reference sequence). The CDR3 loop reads CASSSRTSGIFEQLF. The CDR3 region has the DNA TGTGCCAGCAGTTCTCGGACTAGCGGGATATTTGAGCAGCTCTTC.

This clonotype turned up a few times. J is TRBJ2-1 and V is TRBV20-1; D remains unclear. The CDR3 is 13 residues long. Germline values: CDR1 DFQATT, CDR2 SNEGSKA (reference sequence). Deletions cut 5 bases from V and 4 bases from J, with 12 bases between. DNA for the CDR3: TGCAGTGCTGCCACCAAGAGTTACAATGAGCAGTTCTTC. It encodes CSAATKSYNEQFF.

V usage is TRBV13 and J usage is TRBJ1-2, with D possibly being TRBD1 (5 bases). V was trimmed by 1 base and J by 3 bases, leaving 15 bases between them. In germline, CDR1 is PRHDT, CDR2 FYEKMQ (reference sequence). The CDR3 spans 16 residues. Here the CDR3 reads CASSLAPGRKDYGYTF. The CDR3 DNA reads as TGTGCCAGCAGCTTAGCCCCGGGACGGAAGGACTATGGCTACACCTTC.

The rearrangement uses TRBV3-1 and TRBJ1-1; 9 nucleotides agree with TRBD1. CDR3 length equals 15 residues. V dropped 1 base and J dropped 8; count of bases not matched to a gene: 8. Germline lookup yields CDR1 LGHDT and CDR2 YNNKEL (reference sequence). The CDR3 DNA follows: TGTGCCAGCAGCCAAGTCGGCTGGGACAGGGCCGAAGCTTTCTTT. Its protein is CASSQVGWDRAEAFF.

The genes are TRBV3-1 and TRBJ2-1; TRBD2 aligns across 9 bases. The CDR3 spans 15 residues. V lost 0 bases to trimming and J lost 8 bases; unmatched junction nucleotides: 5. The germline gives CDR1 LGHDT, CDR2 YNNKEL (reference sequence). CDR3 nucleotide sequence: TGTGCCAGCAGCCAAGAAACTAGCGGGTTATATGAGCAGTTCTTC. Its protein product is CASSQETSGLYEQFF.

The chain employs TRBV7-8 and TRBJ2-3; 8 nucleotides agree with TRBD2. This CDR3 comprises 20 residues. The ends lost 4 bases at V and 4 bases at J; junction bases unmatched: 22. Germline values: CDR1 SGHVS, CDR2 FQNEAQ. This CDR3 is CASSSDLFSGTSRSADTQYF. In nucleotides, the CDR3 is TGTGCCAGCAGCTCCGACCTTTTTAGCGGGACCAGCCGGAGCGCAGATACGCAGTATTTT.

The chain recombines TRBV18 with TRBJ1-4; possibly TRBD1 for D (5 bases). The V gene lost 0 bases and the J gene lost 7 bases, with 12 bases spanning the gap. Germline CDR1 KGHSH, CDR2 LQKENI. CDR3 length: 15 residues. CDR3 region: CASSPPVSRGEKLFF. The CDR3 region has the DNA TGTGCCAGCTCACCACCCGTATCGAGGGGTGAAAAACTGTTTTTT.